This T cell receptor beta chain is from a study of sequential checkpoint blockade in melanoma. Study-wide background: Arm A got nivolumab then ipilimumab; arm B the reverse, 1:1. Maintenance nivolumab came after either treatment sequence.

This clone was detected only a few times. Germline assignment: CDR1 SGHDT and CDR2 YYEEEE. This CDR3 spans 15 amino acids. V was clipped by 0 bases and J by 7 bases; unmatched bases: 6. Noted treatment: randomized to nivolumab then ipilimumab (arm A) or the reverse (arm B). From thawed PBMCs, live CD3+CD8+ cells negative for CD19 and CD56 were sorted. TCRdb keeps only in-frame clones here, not all; method: immunoSEQ multiplex PCR. Here the sample spans roughly 30,000 clones, around nine tenths being singletons. This sequence originates from a human donor with melanoma. This specimen was CD8+ T cells sorted from blood (inferred from file names), taken from a patient given nivolumab and ipilimumab in sequence. This sequence joins TRBV5-6 and TRBJ1-5; 8 nucleotides align to TRBD1. CDR3 loop: CASSLGTGFRQPQHF. CDR3 coding DNA: TGTGCCAGCAGCTTGGGGACAGGGTTTAGACAGCCCCAGCATTTT.